One and the same sample provided the 3 T cell receptor beta chains below, sequenced in a study of radiotherapy plus CTLA-4 blockade in lung cancer. Here immunoSEQ multiplex PCR was the method, and the copy in TCRdb shows in-frame clones only, minus some. The sample lists about 45,000 clones; around 76% were seen once. The sequences come from peripheral blood, collected from a patient treated with radiotherapy plus ipilimumab. These receptors were taken from a human donor with non-small cell lung cancer who had stable disease on radiotherapy plus ipilimumab.

V and J are TRBV11-2 and TRBJ1-3; tentatively, D is TRBD1 (5 bases). V was cut by 6 bases and J by 0 bases, with 18 bases left in between. The length of the CDR3 is 17 residues. Germline V gene sequence: CDR1 SGHAT, CDR2 FQNNGV. CDR3 coding DNA: TGTGCCAGCAGGTCACACCGGGGCCGAGTCTCTGGAAACACCATATATTTT. This codes for CASRSHRGRVSGNTIYF.

The J gene is TRBJ2-2, the V gene TRBV11-3, with D possibly being TRBD1 (5 bases). Trimming took 5 bases from V and 0 from J, leaving 10 bases between them. The CDR3 runs 15 residues. Looked up from germline, CDR1 is SGHNT and CDR2 is YENEEA. CDR3 sequence: CASSPDSANTGELFF. The CDR3 DNA is TGTGCCAGCAGCCCCGACAGCGCGAACACCGGGGAGCTGTTTTTT.

This chain joins TRBV7-2 and TRBJ2-4; D could derive from TRBD1 or TRBD2 (6 bases each). The CDR3 is made up of 14 amino acids. Trimming pared 5 bases from V and 5 bases from J, leaving 13 bases between. Germline assignment: CDR1 SGHTA and CDR2 FQGNSA. In DNA, the CDR3 is TGTGCCAGCAGCCGACCTGGGGGGCAAAACATTCAGTACTTC. This sequence encodes CASSRPGGQNIQYF.